These 5 T cell receptor beta chains share one sample of origin, sequenced in a study of T cells in Graves' hyperthyroidism and ophthalmopathy. Amplification yielded TCR beta CDR3 regions, with RNA transcripts as the source. Initially, a first-round RT-PCR of the TCR CDR3 employed the HTBI primer set. TCRdb independently ran MiXCR on the multiplex PCR reads; one entry per CDR3 protein. Of approximately 700,000 distinct CDR3 sequences in the sample, around 15% are singletons; the top ten hold approximately 8.4%. The specimen sequenced was blood. Receptors were obtained from a man between 18 and 35 years old with Graves' hyperthyroidism.

This chain joins TRBV20-1 and TRBJ2-7, with unresolved D. The CDR3 runs 13 residues. The germline CDR1 and CDR2 sequences are DFQATT and SNEGSKA (reference sequence). V lost 5 bases and J lost 7, with 18 bases in between. CDR3 residues: CSAEVGSPREQYF. CDR3 in DNA: TGCAGTGCTGAGGTGGGTAGCCCGCGGGAGCAGTACTTC.

This chain links TRBV19 with TRBJ2-1, with D perhaps TRBD1 or TRBD2 (6 bases each). This CDR3 spans 13 amino acids. From germline, CDR1 is LNHDA and CDR2 SQIVND (reference sequence). V lost 2 bases and J lost 6, with 8 bases in between. CDR3 region: CASSIKGGNEQFF. CDR3 DNA sequence: TGTGCCAGTAGTATAAAGGGGGGCAATGAGCAGTTCTTC.

The V gene is TRBV28, the J gene TRBJ2-1; TRBD1 is a possible D gene (6 bases). The CDR3 runs to 12 residues. Germline V CDR1 and CDR2: MDHEN, SYDVKM. The ends were cut back, 7 bases at V and 9 bases at J, with 13 bases in the middle. CDR3 DNA: TGTGCCAGCACCCTGGCCAGGGGTGAGCAGTTCTTC. Translation gives CASTLARGEQFF.

This clonotype was counted ten times or more. J is TRBJ2-7 and V is TRBV28, with D possibly called TRBD1 or TRBD2 (5 bases each). V was shortened by 3 bases and J by 12 bases, with 12 bases between the two germline ends. CDR1 is MDHEN, CDR2 SYDVKM, per germline. This CDR3 comprises 11 residues. The CDR3 DNA reads as TGTGCCAGCAGTTTCGGGGACGGCAGGTACTTC. Translating it yields CASSFGDGRYF.

The rearrangement joins TRBV15 to TRBJ2-7; D unclear. Trimming removed 0 bases at V and 6 bases at J, with 9 bases between. In germline, CDR1 is LNHNV, CDR2 YYDKDF (reference sequence). The CDR3 has 13 residues. The CDR3 nucleotides read TGTGCCACCAGCAGAGACTGGATCTCCGAGCAGTACTTC. This sequence encodes CATSRDWISEQYF.